A selection of T cell receptor beta chains follows, all from one sample in a study of cytomegalovirus exposure and HLA in healthy donors. TCRdb's table, derived via immunoSEQ multiplex PCR, lists solely in-frame clones and lacks some. The sample yields tens of thousands of clones, over 85% seen once. Source material: PBMCs. Every receptor here comes from a woman between 18 and 30 years old in good health and CMV-seropositive. Both conserved end residues are part of each CDR3. D genes are given only for firm matches. Clone size is stated in some rows and not others, as once, few, many or a class when expanded.

>TRBJ1-5|TRBV6-6|.|.
TGTGCCAGCAGTACCGGGGCGGGACAGCCCCAGCATTTT
CASSTGAGQPQHF
>TRBJ1-3|TRBV19|.|.
TGTGCCAGTAGTATGACCAACAGGGCCCTCTCTGGAAACACCATATATTTT
CASSMTNRALSGNTIYF
>TRBJ2-7|TRBV6-5|.|.
TGTGCCAGCAGTTACTCGCGGAGTTCCTACGAGCAGTACTTC
CASSYSRSSYEQYF
>TRBJ2-7|TRBV30|TRBD2|.
TGTGCCTGGAGCCTAGCGGGGGGTGTAAGCGAGCAGTACTTC
CAWSLAGGVSEQYF
>TRBJ2-5|TRBV6-5|TRBD1|.
TGTGCCAGCAGTTTAGACAGGGTCCGGGAGACCCAGTACTTC
CASSLDRVRETQYF
>TRBJ1-2|TRBV2|TRBD1|.
TGTGCCAGCAGTGCCAGGGGGAAAGGCACCTTC
CASSARGKGTF
>TRBJ2-7|TRBV6-1|TRBD1|once
TGTGCCAGCAGTCGACAGGGCTACGAGCAGTACTTC
CASSRQGYEQYF
>TRBJ1-1|TRBV2|TRBD1|.
TGTGCCAGCAGGCTGTTATGGACAGGAGGCACTGAAGCTTTCTTT
CASRLLWTGGTEAFF
>TRBJ2-1|TRBV12-2|.|.
TGTGCAAGTCGCTTAGTAGTGGTGGAGTTCTTC
CASRLVVVEFF
>TRBJ2-6|TRBV5-4|.|.
TGTGCCAGCAGCCCGAGAGGGGGAATGGCGTCCGGGGCCAACGTCCTGACTTTC
CASSPRGGMASGANVLTF
>TRBJ2-5|TRBV4-2|TRBD2|.
TGTGCCAGCAGCCAAGATGAGGTGGGCGGGAGAGCCCCCCTGGGGACCCAGTACTTC
CASSQDEVGGRAPLGTQYF
>TRBJ1-4|TRBV12-5|TRBD1|.
TGTGCTAGTGGTTTGGTACACCCCGGGACAGGGAATGAAAAACTGTTTTTT
CASGLVHPGTGNEKLFF
>TRBJ2-7|TRBV20-1|.|.
TGCAGTGCTAGCCTCTCCTACGAGCAGTACTTC
CSASLSYEQYF
>TRBJ1-6|TRBV7-2|.|.
TGTGCCAGCAGCTTAGGTACCCGCTCGAGTTCACCCCTCCACTTT
CASSLGTRSSSPLHF
>TRBJ2-7|TRBV7-2|.|.
TGTGCCAGCAGCTTCCGGCGCGGCCCCTACGAGCAGTACTTC
CASSFRRGPYEQYF
>TRBJ2-1|TRBV7-8|.|once
TGTGCCAGCAGAACAGGGATGTCCTACAATGAGCAGTTCTTC
CASRTGMSYNEQFF
>TRBJ2-5|TRBV27|TRBD1|.
TGTGCCAGCAGCCCCGGACAGGGCGAGACCCAGTACTTC
CASSPGQGETQYF
>TRBJ2-5|TRBV12-5|TRBD1|.
TGTGCTAGTGGTTTGGGACAGGGAGAGACCCAGTACTTC
CASGLGQGETQYF
>TRBJ2-5|TRBV18|TRBD2|.
TGTGCCAGCTCAGAAACGGTCCATGCGGGAGAGGAGACCCAGTACTTC
CASSETVHAGEETQYF
>TRBJ1-1|TRBV7-9|.|.
TGTGCCAGCAGCCACCAGGGGCGTGGGACTGAAGCTTTCTTT
CASSHQGRGTEAFF
>TRBJ2-1|TRBV7-2|TRBD2|.
TGTGCCAGCAGCTTATTTAGCGGGGGGCAGTGGGAGCAGTTCTTC
CASSLFSGGQWEQFF
>TRBJ2-7|TRBV19|TRBD1|.
TGTGCCAGTAGTATAGTCCCCATCGGACAGGCCGTCTACGAGCAGTACTTC
CASSIVPIGQAVYEQYF
>TRBJ2-1|TRBV2|TRBD2|few
TGTGCCAGCAGTGGACCTAGGACTAGCGGGAGTGTAAGTGAGCAGTTCTTC
CASSGPRTSGSVSEQFF
>TRBJ1-5|TRBV6-1|.|.
TGTGCCAGCAGATCGGACAGAAGTCGCAACCGGCATTTT
CASRSDRSRNRHF
>TRBJ2-7|TRBV15|TRBD1|.
TGTGCCACCAGCGAGGGGGCGGGTCACGAGCAGTACTTC
CATSEGAGHEQYF
>TRBJ2-6|TRBV6-5|.|.
TGTGCCAGTCAGGGGAAGAGCTCTGGGGCCAACGTCCTGACTTTC
CASQGKSSGANVLTF
>TRBJ2-7|TRBV20-1|.|once
TGCAGTGCTAGGAGGAGCTACGAGCAGTACTTC
CSARRSYEQYF
>TRBJ2-1|TRBV13|TRBD1|once
TGTGCCAGCAGCTATGGGACAGGGATCTCAAATGAGCAGTTCTTC
CASSYGTGISNEQFF
>TRBJ2-1|TRBV28|TRBD1|once
TGTGCCAGCAGTTTAGGGGACAGGAGATACAATGAGCAGTTCTTC
CASSLGDRRYNEQFF
>TRBJ2-2|TRBV2|.|.
TGTGCCAGCAGTGTCCTCGGAGACGTCGGGGAGCTGTTTTTT
CASSVLGDVGELFF
>TRBJ2-7|TRBV5-4|.|.
TGTGCCAGCAGTGATTTAGGCGGGGCCTCCTACGAGCAGTACTTC
CASSDLGGASYEQYF
>TRBJ2-3|TRBV28|.|few
TGTGCCAGCAGTTGGGGACTCTCAGATACGCAGTATTTT
CASSWGLSDTQYF
>TRBJ2-1|TRBV6-1|.|.
TGTGCCAGCGGTCGGGGAGGAGAGTTCTTC
CASGRGGEFF
>TRBJ2-1|TRBV27|TRBD2|.
TGTGCCAGCAGTTTAGGCGGGAGTGCCTACAATGAGCAGTTCTTC
CASSLGGSAYNEQFF
>TRBJ1-1|TRBV29-1|.|.
TGCAGCGTCCTTAAGGGAGGGGCCAAAGCTTTCTTT
CSVLKGGAKAFF
>TRBJ1-1|TRBV13|.|.
TGTGCCAGCAGCCAACCACAGGGAAACACTGAAGCTTTCTTT
CASSQPQGNTEAFF
>TRBJ1-1|TRBV30|.|few
TGTGCCTGGACCCCACCCACGGTGAACACTGAAGCTTTCTTT
CAWTPPTVNTEAFF
>TRBJ1-3|TRBV27|.|.
TGTGCCAGCAGTCCCGCGGCGGGAGCCGGAAACACCATATATTTT
CASSPAAGAGNTIYF
>TRBJ1-3|TRBV21-1|.|once
TGTGCCAGCAGCATACAGGGCTCTGGAAACACCATATATTTT
CASSIQGSGNTIYF
>TRBJ2-5|TRBV7-9|.|.
TGTGCCAGCATGCGGGACTTACAAGAGACCCAGTACTTC
CASMRDLQETQYF
>TRBJ2-7|TRBV7-9|TRBD1|.
TGTGCCAGCAGCTTAGCAGTCGGGACAGGGGGCTACGAGCAGTACTTC
CASSLAVGTGGYEQYF
>TRBJ1-4|TRBV2|TRBD1|.
TGTGCCAGCAGGAAGGGGGCGGGTAATGAAAAACTGTTTTTT
CASRKGAGNEKLFF
>TRBJ1-1|TRBV30|.|.
TGTGCCTGGAGTAACAGCATGAACACTGAAGCTTTCTTT
CAWSNSMNTEAFF
>TRBJ1-5|TRBV19|.|.
TGTGCCAGTAGTACGGGGGGTAGCAATCAGCCCCAGCATTTT
CASSTGGSNQPQHF
>TRBJ1-6|TRBV10-2|.|once
TGCGCCAGCAGCGGACAGAGATATAATTCACCCCTCCACTTT
CASSGQRYNSPLHF
>TRBJ2-1|TRBV21-1|.|.
TGTGCCAGCTACCCTGCAGCGAGGCCCCATGAGCAGTTCTTC
CASYPAARPHEQFF
>TRBJ1-1|TRBV27|.|.
TGTGCCAGCAGTCCAAGACAGGTGAACACTGAAGCTTTCTTT
CASSPRQVNTEAFF